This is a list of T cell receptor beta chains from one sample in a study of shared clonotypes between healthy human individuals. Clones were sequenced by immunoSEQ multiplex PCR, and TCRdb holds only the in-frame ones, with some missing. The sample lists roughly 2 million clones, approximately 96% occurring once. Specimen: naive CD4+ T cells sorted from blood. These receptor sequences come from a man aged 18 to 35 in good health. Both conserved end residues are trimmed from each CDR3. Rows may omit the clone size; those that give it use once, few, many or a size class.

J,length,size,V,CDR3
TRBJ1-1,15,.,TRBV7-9,ASSLGAEGVERTEAF
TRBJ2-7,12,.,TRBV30,AWSVIGGAGEQY
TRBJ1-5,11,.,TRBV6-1,ASAGGPYQPQH
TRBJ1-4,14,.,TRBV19,ASSMFSGTTNEKLF
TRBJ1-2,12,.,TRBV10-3,AISEKGAFYGYT
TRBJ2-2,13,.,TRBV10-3,AISERDRDTGELF
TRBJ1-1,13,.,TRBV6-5,ASSYSQGKGTEAF
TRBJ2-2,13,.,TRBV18,ASSSGQGNTGELF
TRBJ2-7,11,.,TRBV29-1,SAAMSWGYEQY
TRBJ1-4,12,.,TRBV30,AWSVMTGFEKLF
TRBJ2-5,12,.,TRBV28,ASSPSELSGAQY
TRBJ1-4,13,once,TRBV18,ASSPPSGQGLKLF
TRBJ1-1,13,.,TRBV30,AWRERRGLGPEAF
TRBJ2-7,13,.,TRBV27,ASSLKTSGTYEQY
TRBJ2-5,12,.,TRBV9,ASSRSMGEETQY
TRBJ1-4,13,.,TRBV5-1,ASSKIGTLNEKLF
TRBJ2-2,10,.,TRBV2,ASSHDTGELF
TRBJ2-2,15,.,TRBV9,ASSVGLAVSNTGELF
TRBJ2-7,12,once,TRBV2,ASSVESGPYEQY
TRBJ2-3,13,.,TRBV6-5,ASEGRTSGVNTQY
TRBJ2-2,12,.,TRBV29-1,SVRTDGHTGELF
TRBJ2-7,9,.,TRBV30,AWSIDYEQY
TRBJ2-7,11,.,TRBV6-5,ASSPPGSDEQY
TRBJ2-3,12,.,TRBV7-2,ASSQHGVTDTQY
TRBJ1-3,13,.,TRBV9,ASSEQDRTGNTIY
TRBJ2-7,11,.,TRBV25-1,ASAAGGSYEQY
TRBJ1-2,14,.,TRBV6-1,ASSDKDRFLRYGYT
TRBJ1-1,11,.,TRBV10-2,ASARPLNTEAF
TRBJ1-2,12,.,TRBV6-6,ASTWGGEYYGYT
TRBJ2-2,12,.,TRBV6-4,ASSPDRNTGELF
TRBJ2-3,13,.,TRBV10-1,ASSFRGSGTDTQY
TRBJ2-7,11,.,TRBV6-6,ASTDRGSYEQY
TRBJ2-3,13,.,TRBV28,ASIPSGLSTDTQY
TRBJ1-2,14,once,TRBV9,ASSVASTTKNYGYT
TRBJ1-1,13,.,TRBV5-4,ASSRDGGMNTEAF
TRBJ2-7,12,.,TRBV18,ASSPEQSSYEQY
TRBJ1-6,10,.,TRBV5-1,ASSLDREALH
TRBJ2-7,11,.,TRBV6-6,ASKNGTFLGSS
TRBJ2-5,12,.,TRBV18,ASSPAGRQETQY
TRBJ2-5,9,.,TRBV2,ASGIQETQY
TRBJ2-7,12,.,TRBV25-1,ASSATFSSYEQY
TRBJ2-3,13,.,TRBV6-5,ASSLGGSSTDTQY
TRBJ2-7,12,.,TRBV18,ASSLSEPYYEQY
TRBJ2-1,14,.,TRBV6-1,ASSERVRSSYNEQF
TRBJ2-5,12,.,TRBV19,ASSMRTQQETQY
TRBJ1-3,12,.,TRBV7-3,ASSEDNSGNTIY
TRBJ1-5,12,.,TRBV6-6,ASSYGSGNQPQH
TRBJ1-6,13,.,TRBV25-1,ASSAGDSYNSPLH
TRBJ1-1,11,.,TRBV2,ASIVSWNTEAF
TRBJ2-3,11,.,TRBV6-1,ASRLDGTDTQY